Each of the 28 T cell receptor beta chains below was sequenced from the same sample in a study of T cell responses to AZD1222 COVID-19 vaccine. Sequenced by immunoSEQ multiplex PCR; TCRdb stores in-frame clones only, minus some. The sample has 75,000 to 90,000 clones, roughly 90% seen once; the top ten hold under 5%. The material sequenced was peripheral blood, taken 28 days after the second AZD1222 dose. Receptors were obtained from an adult who received the AZD1222 COVID-19 vaccine.

This chain uses TRBV19 with TRBJ1-3; no clear D. The germline V and J ends were trimmed by 4 bases and 2 bases, with 6 bases remaining between them. Germline V gene lookup returns CDR1 LNHDA and CDR2 SQIVND (reference sequence). CDR3 length equals 13 residues. CDR3 residues: CASSTTAGNTIYF. The CDR3 nucleotides are TGTGCCAGTAGTACAACAGCTGGAAACACCATATATTTT.

CDR3 region: CASSPGQGASSPLHF. The CDR3 bases are TGCGCCAGCAGCCCCGGACAGGGGGCGAGTTCACCCCTCCACTTT. This sequence joins TRBV5-1 and TRBJ1-6; 11 positions agree with TRBD1. V shed 4 bases, J shed 9 bases, and the junction held 6 bases outside the gene matches. Germline V gene lookup returns CDR1 SGHRS and CDR2 YFSETQ. This CDR3 region has 15 residues.

This chain joins TRBV5-1 and TRBJ2-4, with TRBD2 identical over 12 bases. Germline loops: CDR1 SGHRS, CDR2 YFSETQ. The CDR3 runs to 18 residues. J lost 1 base, V lost 0 bases, and 5 bases had no gene match. CDR3 DNA sequence: TGCGCCAGCAGCTTGGCGGAAACTAGCGGGAGGGCCAAAAACATTCAGTACTTC. It encodes CASSLAETSGRAKNIQYF. Filled out from reference TRBV5-1 and TRBJ2-4, the complete variable domain reads KAGVTQTPRYLIKTRGQQVTLSCSPISGHRSVSWYQQTPGQGLQFLFEYFSETQRNKGNFPGRFSGRQFSNSRSEMNVSTLELGDSALYLCASSLAETSGRAKNIQYFGAGTRLSVL.

The chain employs TRBV5-4 and TRBJ2-3, with 7 bases matching TRBD2. The germline V gene encodes CDR1 SGHNT and CDR2 YYREEE (reference sequence). This CDR3 comprises 15 residues. Trimming cost V 1 base and J 4 bases; bases outside gene matches: 6. CDR3 bases: TGTGCCAGCAGCTTGACGGGCGGGAGCCCAGATACGCAGTATTTT. This translates into CASSLTGGSPDTQYF.

The rearrangement links TRBV12-5 to TRBJ2-1, with TRBD2 as a possible D gene (6 bases). Trimming took 5 bases from V and 10 from J, leaving 18 bases between them. Germline lookup yields CDR1 LGHNT and CDR2 FRNRAP. The CDR3 length is 14 residues. For the CDR3, the DNA is TGTGCTAGTGGTCCGGGACTCCAAGTTAACGAGCAGTTCTTC. Translating it yields CASGPGLQVNEQFF.

This clone was recorded only once. The CDR3 DNA reads as TGTGCCAGCAGCTTAGGCTACCAAGAGACCCAGTACTTC. Its translation is CASSLGYQETQYF. J is TRBJ2-5 and V is TRBV11-3; D remains ambiguous. The CDR3 spans 13 residues. Germline loops: CDR1 SGHNT, CDR2 YENEEA. The V gene lost 1 base and the J gene lost 0 bases, with 3 bases spanning the gap.

The genes are TRBV4-1 and TRBJ2-1; maybe TRBD1 (6 bases). Germline loops: CDR1 MGHRA, CDR2 YSYEKL. The V end lost 1 base, the J end lost 0 bases, and 10 bases lay between the germline ends. CDR3 length equals 16 residues. The DNA of the CDR3 is TGCGCCAGCAGCCAAGGGGACAACCTCTCCTACAATGAGCAGTTCTTC. Protein sequence: CASSQGDNLSYNEQFF.

The chain links TRBV7-2 to TRBJ2-7, with D tentatively TRBD1 (6 bases). The ends were cut back, 5 bases at V and 4 bases at J, with 15 bases in the middle. The V gene's germline CDR1 is SGHTA and CDR2 FQGNSA. The CDR3 sequence is 14 residues long. The CDR3 protein is CASSPMLRGYEQYF. The CDR3 coding sequence is TGTGCCAGCAGCCCGATGCTTAGGGGGTACGAGCAGTACTTC.

This clone appeared a single time. The chain uses TRBV27 and TRBJ2-2; D may match TRBD1 or TRBD2 (5 bases each). CDR3 length equals 15 residues. Looked up from germline, CDR1 is MNHEY and CDR2 is SMNVEV (reference sequence). The V end was cut by 5 bases, the J end by 0 bases, with 10 bases between. As DNA, the CDR3 is TGTGCCAGCAGTATCGGGACGGCGAACACCGGGGAGCTGTTTTTT. It yields the protein CASSIGTANTGELFF.

DNA of the CDR3: TGTGCCAGCAGAGTGACAGGAACCACGAACACTGAAGCTTTCTTT. As protein: CASRVTGTTNTEAFF. The gene calls are TRBV7-3 and TRBJ1-1, with D possibly matching TRBD1 (6 bases). V was clipped by 6 bases and J by 1 base, with 15 bases between them. From germline, CDR1 is SGHTA and CDR2 FQGTGA. This CDR3 region has 15 residues.

This chain links TRBV7-8 with TRBJ1-6; D might be TRBD1 (5 bases). CDR1 is SGHVS and CDR2 is FQNEAQ in the germline V gene. Trimming shortened V by 4 bases and J by 0 bases, and 7 bases separated the two germline ends. This CDR3 comprises 15 residues. For the CDR3, the DNA is TGTGCCAGCAGCTCAGGGAGCTCCTATAATTCACCCCTCCACTTT. It yields the protein CASSSGSSYNSPLHF.

The rearrangement joins TRBV19 to TRBJ2-1, with D maybe TRBD2 (6 bases). From germline, CDR1 is LNHDA and CDR2 SQIVND (reference sequence). The V and J ends lost 8 bases and 3 bases respectively, with 17 bases between them. The CDR3 is 15 residues long. The CDR3 here is CASQTSAGSYNEQFF. The CDR3 DNA reads as TGTGCCAGTCAGACTTCGGCGGGGAGCTACAATGAGCAGTTCTTC.

As regards this clone: One end of the junction varies from germline; a read error may be responsible. The V call is TRBV3-1 (or the pseudogene TRBV3-2), the J call TRBJ2-7; 7 bases agree with TRBD1. The CDR3 totals 15 residues. Germline loops: CDR1 LGHDT, CDR2 YNNKEL (reference sequence). CDR3 in DNA: TGTGCCAGCAGCTCCCGGACAGGCGTCTTGTACGTGCAGTACTTC. Amino acids: CASSSRTGVLYVQYF.

V usage is TRBV11-2 and J usage is TRBJ1-1; D remains unclear. This CDR3 is 14 amino acids long. Germline loops: CDR1 SGHAT, CDR2 FQNNGV. V dropped 5 bases and J dropped 1 base, with 11 bases sitting between them. CDR3 sequence reads: CASSLGGENTEAFF. The CDR3 bases are TGTGCCAGCAGCCTAGGTGGGGAGAACACTGAAGCTTTCTTT.

V and J are TRBV15 and TRBJ2-7; 9 bases are a match to TRBD2. Germline CDR1 LNHNV, CDR2 YYDKDF (reference sequence). This CDR3 has 14 residues. Losses at the gene ends were 5 bases for V and 3 bases for J; bases not matched to a gene: 5. Written as DNA, the CDR3 is TGTGCCACCAGCTCGAGACTAGCGGACTACGAGCAGTACTTC. It yields the protein CATSSRLADYEQYF. The variable domain in full, completed from reference TRBV15 and TRBJ2-7, reads DAMVIQNPRYQVTQFGKPVTLSCSQTLNHNVMYWYQQKSSQAPKLLFHYYDKDFNNEADTPDNFQSRRPNTSFCFLDIRSPGLGDTAMYLCATSSRLADYEQYFGPGTRLTVT.

The J gene is TRBJ1-1, the V gene TRBV4-1; D might be TRBD1 (6 bases). Per germline, CDR1 MGHRA and CDR2 YSYEKL. CDR3 length: 13 amino acids. V was shortened by 4 bases and J by 6 bases, with 12 bases between the two germline ends. The CDR3 DNA reads as TGCGCCAGCAGCCCGGGGGCGCGGCCTGAAGCTTTCTTT. Translated, it gives CASSPGARPEAFF.

The J gene is TRBJ2-5, the V gene TRBV10-1; D is unclear. V gave up 8 bases and J gave up 2 bases, with 12 bases separating them. This CDR3 region has 13 residues. Germline loops: CDR1 WNHNN, CDR2 SYGVQD (reference sequence). The CDR3 sequence: CASSNSKQETQYF. In DNA form, the CDR3 reads TGCGCCAGCTCGAATTCTAAGCAAGAGACCCAGTACTTC.

This clone was recorded once. This chain joins TRBV19 and TRBJ1-1; the D gene is possibly TRBD1 (6 bases). The length of the CDR3 is 14 residues. The germline V gene has CDR1 LNHDA and CDR2 SQIVND (reference sequence). Trimming pared 7 bases from V and 1 base from J, leaving 13 bases between. CDR3 sequence (DNA): TGTGCCAGTAAGGCGGGACACCCGAACACTGAAGCTTTCTTT. Translated, it gives CASKAGHPNTEAFF. The full variable domain, rest sourced from reference TRBV19 and TRBJ1-1, is DGGITQSPKYLFRKEGQNVTLSCEQNLNHDAMYWYRQDPGQGLRLIYYSQIVNDFQKGDIAEGYSVSREKKESFPLTVTSAQKNPTAFYLCASKAGHPNTEAFFGQGTRLTVV.

The chain links TRBV7-2 to TRBJ2-7; 8 bases are shared with TRBD2. With V trimmed by 3 bases and J by 0 bases, 4 bases remained unmatched. CDR1 is SGHTA and CDR2 is FQGNSA in the germline V gene. CDR3 length equals 15 residues. The CDR3 region is CASSFTSGNSYEQYF. In DNA, the CDR3 is TGTGCCAGCAGCTTTACTAGCGGAAACTCCTACGAGCAGTACTTC.

The rearrangement joins TRBV5-8 to TRBJ2-5; D call uncertain. The CDR3 sequence is 17 residues long. V lost 0 bases and J lost 4, with 19 bases in between. CDR1 is SGHTS, CDR2 YDEGEE, per germline. CDR3 bases: TGTGCCAGCAGCTTGGTCCTTGTTTTGGGCAGGACAGAGACCCAGTACTTC. Translation gives CASSLVLVLGRTETQYF.

A single count supports this clone. Here the CDR3 reads CASSMTNMDYGYTF. In nucleotides, the CDR3 is TGTGCCAGTAGTATGACGAACATGGACTATGGCTACACCTTC. This chain connects TRBV19 to TRBJ1-2; D not certain. V lost 3 bases, J lost 3 bases, and 11 bases lay in between. The germline gives CDR1 LNHDA, CDR2 SQIVND (reference sequence). The CDR3 consists of 14 residues.

This chain links TRBV5-4 with TRBJ2-7; D is possibly TRBD1 (5 bases). The CDR3 is 14 amino acids. CDR1 is SGHNT, CDR2 YYREEE, per germline (reference sequence). Trimming removed 0 bases from V and 1 base from J, with 8 bases in between. CDR3 region: CASSLEDISYEQYF. Written as DNA, the CDR3 is TGTGCCAGCAGCTTGGAGGACATTTCCTACGAGCAGTACTTC.

The chain combines TRBV7-9 with TRBJ2-7, with 10 bases identical to TRBD2. Germline values: CDR1 SEHNR, CDR2 FQNEAQ (reference sequence). The ends lost 5 bases at V and 2 bases at J; junction bases unmatched: 12. CDR3 length: 17 amino acids. The DNA of the CDR3 is TGTGCCAGCAGCCCGACCGAGCCTAGCGGGAGACCCTACGAGCAGTACTTC. As protein: CASSPTEPSGRPYEQYF.

This chain links TRBV27 with TRBJ1-5; 9 bases are a match to TRBD1. There are 16 residues in the CDR3. The V and J ends lost 3 bases and 2 bases, in that order; junction bases with no gene match: 5. Germline CDR1 is MNHEY and CDR2 is SMNVEV (reference sequence). CDR3 sequence reads: CASSLADRGGNQPQHF. CDR3 DNA sequence: TGTGCCAGCAGTTTGGCGGACAGGGGCGGCAATCAGCCCCAGCATTTT.

This chain uses TRBV9 with TRBJ2-2; 7 bases match TRBD2. The CDR3 totals 13 residues. Germline V gene data show CDR1 as SGDLS and CDR2 as YYNGEE. Unmatched junction bases numbered 4, after V lost 4 bases and J lost 7 bases. CDR3 DNA sequence: TGTGCCAGCAGCATGAGCGGGATCGGGGAGCTGTTTTTT. Amino acids: CASSMSGIGELFF.

The chain couples TRBV29-1 to TRBJ2-5, with D hard to call. Deletions cut 7 bases from V and 5 bases from J, with 11 bases between. Germline assignment: CDR1 SQVTM and CDR2 ANQGSEA. The CDR3 sequence is 11 residues long. The CDR3 spells CSALGPETQYF. In DNA, the CDR3 is TGCAGCGCCCTGGGCCCTGAGACCCAGTACTTC.

This rearrangement joins TRBV6-5 to TRBJ2-3, with D hard to call. Trimming removed 10 bases from V and 5 bases from J, with 10 bases in between. This CDR3 has 11 residues. Germline V gene sequence: CDR1 MNHEY, CDR2 SVGAGI. In nucleotides, the CDR3 is TGTGCCACCAAAAGAATAGATACGCAGTATTTT. The encoded protein is CATKRIDTQYF.

The chain joins TRBV5-1 to TRBJ1-2, with a weak D call TRBD1 (6 bases). The germline V and J ends were trimmed by 2 bases and 6 bases, with 8 bases remaining between them. The CDR3 is 12 amino acids. Germline V gene data show CDR1 as SGHRS and CDR2 as YFSETQ. The CDR3, as DNA: TGCGCCAGCAGCTTCTCAGGGGATGGCTACACCTTC. The encoded protein is CASSFSGDGYTF.